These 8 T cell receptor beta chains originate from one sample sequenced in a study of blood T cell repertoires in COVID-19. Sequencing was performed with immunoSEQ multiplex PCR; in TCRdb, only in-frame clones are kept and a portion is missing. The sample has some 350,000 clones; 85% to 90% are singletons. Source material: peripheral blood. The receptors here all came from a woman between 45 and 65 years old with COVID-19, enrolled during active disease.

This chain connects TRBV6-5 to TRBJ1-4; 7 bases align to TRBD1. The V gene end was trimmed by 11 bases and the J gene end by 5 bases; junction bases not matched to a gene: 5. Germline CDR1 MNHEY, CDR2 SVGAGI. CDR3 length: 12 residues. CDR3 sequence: CASGQRNEKLFF. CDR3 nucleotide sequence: TGTGCCTCGGGACAGAGAAATGAAAAACTGTTTTTT.

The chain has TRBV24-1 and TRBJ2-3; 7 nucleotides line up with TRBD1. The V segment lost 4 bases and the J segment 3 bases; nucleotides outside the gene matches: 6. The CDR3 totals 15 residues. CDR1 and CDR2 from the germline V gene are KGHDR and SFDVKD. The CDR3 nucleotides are TGTGCCACCAGTGACCCGACGGGACAGACAGATACGCAGTATTTT. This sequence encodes CATSDPTGQTDTQYF.

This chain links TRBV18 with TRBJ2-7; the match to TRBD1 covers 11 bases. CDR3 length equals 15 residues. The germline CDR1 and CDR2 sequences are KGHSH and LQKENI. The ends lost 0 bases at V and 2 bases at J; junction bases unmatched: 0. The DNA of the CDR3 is TGTGCCAGCTCACCACCGGGACAGGGGGCCTACGAGCAGTACTTC. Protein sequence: CASSPPGQGAYEQYF.

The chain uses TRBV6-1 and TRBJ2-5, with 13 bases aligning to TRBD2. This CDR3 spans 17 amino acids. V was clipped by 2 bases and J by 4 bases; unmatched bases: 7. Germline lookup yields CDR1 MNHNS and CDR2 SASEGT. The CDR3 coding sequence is TGTGCCAGCAGTGAATTTGGGACTAGCGGGGTGGGAGAGACCCAGTACTTC. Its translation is CASSEFGTSGVGETQYF.

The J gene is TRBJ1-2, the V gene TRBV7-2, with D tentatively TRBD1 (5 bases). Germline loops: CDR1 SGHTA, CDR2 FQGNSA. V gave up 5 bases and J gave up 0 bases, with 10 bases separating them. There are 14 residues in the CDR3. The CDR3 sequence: CASSPPTANYGYTF. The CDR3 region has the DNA TGTGCCAGCAGCCCCCCGACAGCTAACTATGGCTACACCTTC.

CDR3 in amino acids: CASSLAGGSPKSPFF. The DNA for the CDR3 is TGTGCCAGCAGCTTAGCTGGGGGGAGTCCGAAGAGTCCGTTCTTC. The gene calls are TRBV11-2 and TRBJ2-1; tentatively, D is TRBD2 (6 bases). The germline V and J ends were trimmed by 1 base and 15 bases, with 22 bases remaining between them. The CDR3 is 15 amino acids. CDR1 is SGHAT, CDR2 FQNNGV, per germline.

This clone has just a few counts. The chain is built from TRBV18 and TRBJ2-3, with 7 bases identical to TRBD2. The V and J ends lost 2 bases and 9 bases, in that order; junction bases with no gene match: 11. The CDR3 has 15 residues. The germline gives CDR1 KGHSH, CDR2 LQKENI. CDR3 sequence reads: CASSPSGTKLGTQYF. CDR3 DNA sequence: TGTGCCAGCTCACCATCCGGGACTAAACTAGGAACGCAGTATTTT.

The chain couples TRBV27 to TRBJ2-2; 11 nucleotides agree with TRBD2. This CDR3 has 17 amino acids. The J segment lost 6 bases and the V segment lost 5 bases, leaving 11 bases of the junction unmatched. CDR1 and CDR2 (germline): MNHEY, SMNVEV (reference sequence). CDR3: CASSPPTSGSFAGELFF. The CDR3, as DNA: TGTGCCAGCAGTCCTCCCACTAGCGGGAGTTTTGCCGGGGAGCTGTTTTTT.